This T cell receptor beta chain was identified during a study of control samples from healthy donors and cancer patients. This table comes from immunoSEQ multiplex PCR, and its TCRdb copy is limited to in-frame clones, with some not included. The table records under 95,000 clones, 80% to 95% of them present only once. Germline V gene data show CDR1 as SGHVS and CDR2 as FQNEAQ. V lost 1 base, J lost 9 bases, and 3 bases stayed unmatched. There are 13 residues in the CDR3. The source of this sequence is a young woman in good health. The genes are TRBV7-8 and TRBJ2-1; TRBD2 matches at 7 bases. Sequences were obtained from blood. The CDR3 sequence: CASSLGGGTEQFF. DNA of the CDR3: TGTGCCAGCAGCTTAGGGGGGGGGACTGAGCAGTTCTTC.